This TCR beta chain is drawn from a study of cytotoxic CD8 clonotypes in ibrutinib-treated CLL. This clone is classed as medium-sized. Clones were sequenced by immunoSEQ multiplex PCR, and TCRdb holds only the in-frame ones, with some missing. This table holds tens of thousands of clones, 68% found once. The ends lost 3 bases at V and 3 bases at J; junction bases unmatched: 3. This CDR3 comprises 15 residues. Per germline, CDR1 LNHDA and CDR2 SQIVND (reference sequence). The sample was PBMCs, taken at disease progression, from a patient treated with ibrutinib. This receptor was obtained from a human donor with chronic lymphocytic leukemia. This chain connects TRBV19 to TRBJ2-7; 12 bases fit TRBD2. The CDR3 DNA follows: TGTGCCAGTAGTATGACTAGCGGGAGCTACTACGAGCAGTACTTC. Amino acid sequence: CASSMTSGSYYEQYF.